These T cell receptor beta chains were read from a single sample in a study of blood T cells in healthy people across ages. MiXCR, applied by TCRdb to the 5' RACE reads, yields one record per CDR3 protein. The data show some 1.8 million distinct CDR3 sequences, around 42% seen once. The sample taken for sequencing was blood. Source of these receptors: a human donor in good health. CDR3s include the opening cysteine and the closing phenylalanine or tryptophan. The order of the fields is CDR3 DNA, CDR3 protein, V gene, J gene, D gene, clone size. A D gene is named only where the DNA matches it firmly. Clone sizes are given selectively: once, few, many, or a class where the clone is expanded.

cdr3_nt: TGTGCCAGCAGCCCCCCCCCGGGCAGGGCTCTTGCAGGGGCCAACGTCCTGACTTTC
cdr3_aa: CASSPPPGRALAGANVLTF
v_call: TRBV7-9
j_call: TRBJ2-6
d_call: .
clone_size: .

cdr3_nt: TGCAGCGTTGCACGAGACAGGGGCCTCTACGAGCAGTACTTC
cdr3_aa: CSVARDRGLYEQYF
v_call: TRBV29-1
j_call: TRBJ2-7
d_call: TRBD1
clone_size: few

cdr3_nt: TGCAGTGCTAGACACCGGGAGAGTTATCTCCACTTT
cdr3_aa: CSARHRESYLHF
v_call: TRBV20-1
j_call: TRBJ1-6
d_call: .
clone_size: few

cdr3_nt: TGTGCCAGCAGTGAAGTGAAGAGAGATAATGAAAAACTGTTTTTT
cdr3_aa: CASSEVKRDNEKLFF
v_call: TRBV6-1
j_call: TRBJ1-4
d_call: .
clone_size: few

cdr3_nt: TGTGCCAGCAGCGTATCCAGCGCCGGAGGATATGAGCAGTTCTTC
cdr3_aa: CASSVSSAGGYEQFF
v_call: TRBV9
j_call: TRBJ2-1
d_call: .
clone_size: few

cdr3_nt: TGCGCCAGCAGCCAAGATACCCTTGCCCACGAGCAGTACTTC
cdr3_aa: CASSQDTLAHEQYF
v_call: TRBV4-3
j_call: TRBJ2-7
d_call: .
clone_size: few

cdr3_nt: TGTGCCAGCAGCCAAATTTTGGGTCAGAAATATGGCTACACCTTC
cdr3_aa: CASSQILGQKYGYTF
v_call: TRBV16
j_call: TRBJ1-2
d_call: .
clone_size: .

cdr3_nt: TGTGCCAGCAGCCAAGATCAGCAGGGGGCCTACAATGAGCAGTTCTTC
cdr3_aa: CASSQDQQGAYNEQFF
v_call: TRBV3-1
j_call: TRBJ2-1
d_call: TRBD1
clone_size: few

cdr3_nt: TGTGCCAGCAGCTCTCGGACTAGCGGGGCCGGAGGGGACTACGAGCAGTACTTC
cdr3_aa: CASSSRTSGAGGDYEQYF
v_call: TRBV7-9
j_call: TRBJ2-7
d_call: TRBD2
clone_size: .

cdr3_nt: TGTGCCAGCAGCTTGACAGGAAGGGGAGAAAAACTGTTTTTT
cdr3_aa: CASSLTGRGEKLFF
v_call: TRBV5-6
j_call: TRBJ1-4
d_call: .
clone_size: .

cdr3_nt: TGCAGCGTTGTCCCCGTCCAGGATAACGAGCAGTACTTC
cdr3_aa: CSVVPVQDNEQYF
v_call: TRBV29-1
j_call: TRBJ2-7
d_call: .
clone_size: few

cdr3_nt: TGTGCCAGCGGTCGACTAGCGGGTGTTAGCACAGATACGCAGTATTTT
cdr3_aa: CASGRLAGVSTDTQYF
v_call: TRBV6-4
j_call: TRBJ2-3
d_call: TRBD2
clone_size: .

cdr3_nt: TGTGCCAGCAGCCAGGGGGACAGCTTAGCCAAAAACATTCAGTACTTC
cdr3_aa: CASSQGDSLAKNIQYF
v_call: TRBV5-6
j_call: TRBJ2-4
d_call: TRBD1
clone_size: few

cdr3_nt: TGTGCCAGCAGCCCACCATGGGGCGGGAGCTCCTACGAGCAGTACTTC
cdr3_aa: CASSPPWGGSSYEQYF
v_call: TRBV4-2
j_call: TRBJ2-7
d_call: TRBD2
clone_size: many

cdr3_nt: TGTGCCAGCAGTTTATGGGAGGACTCTGGAAACACCATATATTTT
cdr3_aa: CASSLWEDSGNTIYF
v_call: TRBV28
j_call: TRBJ1-3
d_call: .
clone_size: .

cdr3_nt: TGTGCCAGTAGCGCGGGAAACCCTTACGAGCAGTACTTC
cdr3_aa: CASSAGNPYEQYF
v_call: TRBV19
j_call: TRBJ2-7
d_call: .
clone_size: .

cdr3_nt: TGTGCCAGCAGTTCCTACAGCGGGGGGCCCTCCTACGAGCAGTACTTC
cdr3_aa: CASSSYSGGPSYEQYF
v_call: TRBV12-3/TRBV12-4
j_call: TRBJ2-7
d_call: TRBD2
clone_size: .

cdr3_nt: TGTGCCAGCAGTAGTGGACAGGGGGAAGTGGAGACCCAGTACTTC
cdr3_aa: CASSSGQGEVETQYF
v_call: TRBV27
j_call: TRBJ2-5
d_call: TRBD1
clone_size: .

cdr3_nt: TGTGCCAGCAGTGAGGCAGGGTTGCGGGACGAGCAGTACTTC
cdr3_aa: CASSEAGLRDEQYF
v_call: TRBV25-1
j_call: TRBJ2-7
d_call: .
clone_size: .

cdr3_nt: TGTGCCAGCAGCTTAGATCCAGCGGGGGACCAAGAGACCCAGTACTTC
cdr3_aa: CASSLDPAGDQETQYF
v_call: TRBV7-9
j_call: TRBJ2-5
d_call: TRBD2
clone_size: once

cdr3_nt: TGTGCCAGCAGCCCCATGGAGACAGGCGGGTCATATAATGAGCAGTACTTC
cdr3_aa: CASSPMETGGSYNEQYF
v_call: TRBV7-7
j_call: TRBJ2-7
d_call: .
clone_size: .

cdr3_nt: TGCGCCAGCAGCCAGACCTCGGGGGCTAAGAGGTTCTTC
cdr3_aa: CASSQTSGAKRFF
v_call: TRBV4-3
j_call: TRBJ2-1
d_call: .
clone_size: .

cdr3_nt: TGTGCCAGCAGCTCGGCTAGCGGGGTAAGCGAGCAGTACTTC
cdr3_aa: CASSSASGVSEQYF
v_call: TRBV7-2
j_call: TRBJ2-7
d_call: TRBD2
clone_size: few

cdr3_nt: TGCAGTGCCCCCCAGCGGGGAGTTGATACGCAGTATTTT
cdr3_aa: CSAPQRGVDTQYF
v_call: TRBV20-1
j_call: TRBJ2-3
d_call: TRBD2
clone_size: .

cdr3_nt: TGTGCCAGCAGTCTGAACGGGCTGACCCAGCATTTT
cdr3_aa: CASSLNGLTQHF
v_call: TRBV12-3/TRBV12-4
j_call: TRBJ1-5
d_call: .
clone_size: .

cdr3_nt: TGTGCCAGCAGCTCAACGAGAAACATTCAGTACTTC
cdr3_aa: CASSSTRNIQYF
v_call: TRBV2
j_call: TRBJ2-4
d_call: .
clone_size: few

cdr3_nt: TGTGCCAGCAGCTTAGCAAAATCACAGGGGTCCTACAATGAGCAGTTCTTC
cdr3_aa: CASSLAKSQGSYNEQFF
v_call: TRBV7-9
j_call: TRBJ2-1
d_call: TRBD1
clone_size: few

cdr3_nt: TGTGCCACCTCTTCCGGGACAGCCCAAGAGACCCAGTTCTTC
cdr3_aa: CATSSGTAQETQFF
v_call: TRBV24-1
j_call: TRBJ2-1
d_call: TRBD1
clone_size: .

cdr3_nt: TGTGCCAGCAGCTCGGACAGGGGAGCTGAAGCTTTCTTT
cdr3_aa: CASSSDRGAEAFF
v_call: TRBV7-2
j_call: TRBJ1-1
d_call: TRBD1
clone_size: .

cdr3_nt: TGTGCCAGCAGCTCAGTGGAAGAGACCCAGTACTTC
cdr3_aa: CASSSVEETQYF
v_call: TRBV12-3/TRBV12-4
j_call: TRBJ2-5
d_call: .
clone_size: many

cdr3_nt: TGCGCCAGCAGCCAAGAAATCCCCGGGACAGGGGGGCTGAATGAAAAACTGTTTTTT
cdr3_aa: CASSQEIPGTGGLNEKLFF
v_call: TRBV4-3
j_call: TRBJ1-4
d_call: TRBD1
clone_size: .

cdr3_nt: TGTGCCAGCAGTTTAAATCCCGGGCGGCGAGCAGCGAACACCGGGGAGCTGTTTTTT
cdr3_aa: CASSLNPGRRAANTGELFF
v_call: TRBV28
j_call: TRBJ2-2
d_call: .
clone_size: .

cdr3_nt: TGTGCCAGCCGCAACCCGGGGTACCAAGAGACCCAGTACTTC
cdr3_aa: CASRNPGYQETQYF
v_call: TRBV6-5
j_call: TRBJ2-5
d_call: .
clone_size: few

cdr3_nt: TGTGCCATCAGTGAGTCGGGGAACTATGGCTACACCTTC
cdr3_aa: CAISESGNYGYTF
v_call: TRBV10-3
j_call: TRBJ1-2
d_call: .
clone_size: .